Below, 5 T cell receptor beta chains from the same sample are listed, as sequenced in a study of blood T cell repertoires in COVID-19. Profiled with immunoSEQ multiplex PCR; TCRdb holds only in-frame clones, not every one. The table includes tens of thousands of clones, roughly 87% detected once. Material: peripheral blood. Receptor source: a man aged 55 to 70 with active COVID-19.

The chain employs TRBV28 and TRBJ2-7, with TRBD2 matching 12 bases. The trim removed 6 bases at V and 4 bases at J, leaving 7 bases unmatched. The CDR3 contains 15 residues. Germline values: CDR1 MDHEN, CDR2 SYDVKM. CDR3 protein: CASSPYLAGGYEQYF. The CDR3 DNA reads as TGTGCCAGCAGCCCTTATCTAGCGGGAGGGTACGAGCAGTACTTC.

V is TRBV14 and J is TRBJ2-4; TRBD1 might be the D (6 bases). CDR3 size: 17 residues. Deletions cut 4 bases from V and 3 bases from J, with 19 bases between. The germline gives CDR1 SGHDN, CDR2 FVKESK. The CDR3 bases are TGTGCCAGCAGCCCCAAGGGACCGACAGGTGGCAAAAACATTCAGTACTTC. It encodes CASSPKGPTGGKNIQYF.

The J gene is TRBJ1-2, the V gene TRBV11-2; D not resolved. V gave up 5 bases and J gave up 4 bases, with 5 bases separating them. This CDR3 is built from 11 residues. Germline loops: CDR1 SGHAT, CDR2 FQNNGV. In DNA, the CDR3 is TGTGCCAGCAGCCATGTCTATGGCTACACCTTC. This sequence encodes CASSHVYGYTF.

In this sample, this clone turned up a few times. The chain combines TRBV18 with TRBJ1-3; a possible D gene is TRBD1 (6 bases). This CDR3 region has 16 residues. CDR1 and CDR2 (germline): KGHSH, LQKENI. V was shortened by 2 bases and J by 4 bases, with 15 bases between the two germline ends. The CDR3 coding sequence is TGTGCCAGCTCACCAAACTTCGGACAGCCCGGAAACACCATATATTTT. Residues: CASSPNFGQPGNTIYF.

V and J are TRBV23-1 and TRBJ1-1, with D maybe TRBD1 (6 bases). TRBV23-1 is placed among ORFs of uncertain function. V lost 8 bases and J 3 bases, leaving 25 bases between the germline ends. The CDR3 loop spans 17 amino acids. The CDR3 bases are TGCGCCAGCGCGGAGGGGGGGCGAGGTATGCTTTACACTGAAGCTTTCTTT. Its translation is CASAEGGRGMLYTEAFF.